What follows is one T cell receptor (beta chain) and its context. Assay: immunoSEQ multiplex PCR; the TCRdb copy retains only in-frame clones and omits some. The data show approximately 69,000 clones, with 91% seen just once and 0.29% held by the top ten. These data originate in a study of T cell changes during pregnancy in multiple sclerosis. Germline V gives CDR1 LNHDA, CDR2 SQIVND (reference sequence). The V end lost 3 bases, the J end lost 5 bases, and 16 bases lay between the germline ends. The CDR3 has 15 amino acids. The TCR sequence derives from a female donor in good health, enrolled as a control in a pregnancy study. The sample here was CD4+ T cells from peripheral blood mononuclear cells, taken in the third trimester of pregnancy. The chain couples TRBV19 to TRBJ1-2; TRBD1 might be the D (5 bases). CDR3 sequence (DNA): TGTGCCAGTAGTATCTCGGACACCGGGGGGTATGGCTACACCTTC. It codes for CASSISDTGGYGYTF.